The rows below give T cell receptor beta chains drawn from one sample of a study of patients and donors after allogeneic stem cell transplantation. TCRdb used MiXCR to reprocess the RT-PCR reads, holding one entry per CDR3 protein. The sample lists about 400,000 distinct CDR3 sequences, 16% occurring once. Input material: blood, either unsorted or a sorted T cell fraction (not recorded which). Receptor source: a human donor who was either an allogeneic HSCT recipient or a stem cell or donor lymphocyte infusion donor (not recorded which). It is not recorded whose cells these are; they may come from a transplant donor. Each CDR3 is given with its conserved first and last residue. The order of the fields is CDR3 protein, CDR3 DNA, D gene, clone size, J gene, V gene. The D gene is left open where the match is weak. Size is stated for part of the rows, as once, few or many counts, or as a class when the clone is expanded.

CSARLGTSRNIQYF,TGCAGTGCTAGACTTGGGACAAGTCGAAACATTCAGTACTTC,.,.,TRBJ2-4,TRBV20-1
CAISEQGRQPQHF,TGTGCCATCAGTGAACAGGGAAGACAGCCCCAGCATTTT,.,many,TRBJ1-5,TRBV10-3
CASSSQGKDEQFF,TGTGCCAGCAGCTCCCAGGGGAAGGATGAGCAGTTCTTC,.,.,TRBJ2-1,TRBV7-9
CASSPGWVLRDDEQYF,TGTGCCAGCAGCCCCGGGTGGGTTTTGCGGGATGACGAGCAGTACTTC,.,.,TRBJ2-7,TRBV11-2
CASSYSTGSYNEQFF,TGTGCCAGCAGTTACTCGACAGGGTCCTACAATGAGCAGTTCTTC,TRBD1,many,TRBJ2-1,TRBV6-5
CASSYPQTEGLAGRTDTQYF,TGTGCCAGCAGTTACCCCCAGACGGAGGGACTAGCGGGCCGCACAGATACGCAGTATTTT,TRBD2,.,TRBJ2-3,TRBV6-2/TRBV6-3
CSAGGRGSGSPLHF,TGCAGTGCTGGGGGTCGGGGTTCCGGTTCACCCCTCCACTTT,.,.,TRBJ1-6,TRBV20-1
CASSQGAGRNTEAFF,TGCGCCAGCAGCCAAGGGGCGGGGCGGAACACTGAAGCTTTCTTT,.,few,TRBJ1-1,TRBV4-3
CASSLGGLISGANVLTF,TGTGCCAGCAGTTTAGGGGGGCTCATCTCTGGGGCCAACGTCCTGACTTTC,.,few,TRBJ2-6,TRBV12-3/TRBV12-4
CASSDFLTGAGEQFF,TGTGCCAGCAGTGATTTTCTCACCGGAGCGGGGGAGCAGTTCTTC,TRBD2,once,TRBJ2-1,TRBV2
CASSIGPGGPNEQYF,TGTGCCAGTAGTATCGGCCCGGGAGGGCCTAACGAGCAGTACTTC,TRBD2,few,TRBJ2-7,TRBV19
CASTSGTSTEAFF,TGTGCCAGCACCTCCGGGACAAGCACTGAAGCTTTCTTT,.,.,TRBJ1-1,TRBV7-2
CASSTKQGATADTQYF,TGTGCCAGCAGTACAAAACAGGGGGCGACGGCAGATACGCAGTATTTT,TRBD1,many,TRBJ2-3,TRBV6-2/TRBV6-3
CSARDLRQGNTEAFF,TGCAGTGCTAGAGATCTAAGACAGGGGAACACTGAAGCTTTCTTT,TRBD1,few,TRBJ1-1,TRBV20-1
CSVSWEGRGAETQYF,TGCAGTGTTTCCTGGGAAGGCCGCGGGGCAGAGACCCAGTACTTC,.,many,TRBJ2-5,TRBV20-1
CASSLVTGQSKNIQYF,TGTGCCAGCAGTTTAGTTACGGGACAGTCCAAAAACATTCAGTACTTC,TRBD1,many,TRBJ2-4,TRBV12-3/TRBV12-4
CASSFSGSFSYEQYF,TGTGCCAGCAGCTTCTCCGGGTCCTTCTCCTACGAGCAGTACTTC,.,few,TRBJ2-7,TRBV7-8
CAISNRTGNTEAFF,TGTGCCATCAGTAATCGGACGGGGAACACTGAAGCTTTCTTT,.,few,TRBJ1-1,TRBV10-3
CASSEDVAPPYNEQFF,TGTGCCAGCAGTGAAGATGTAGCACCCCCCTACAATGAGCAGTTCTTC,.,few,TRBJ2-1,TRBV9
CASSHYLAGATNEKLFF,TGTGCCAGCAGCCATTACTTGGCCGGGGCTACTAATGAAAAACTGTTTTTT,.,.,TRBJ1-4,TRBV4-2
CSARPGVGNSPLHF,TGCAGTGCTCGCCCGGGGGTAGGTAATTCACCCCTCCACTTT,.,.,TRBJ1-6,TRBV20-1
CAISGEVEFSETNTGELFF,TGTGCCATCAGTGGGGAAGTAGAGTTTAGCGAAACGAACACCGGGGAGCTGTTTTTT,.,many,TRBJ2-2,TRBV10-3
CASREGNTDTQYF,TGTGCCAGCAGGGAGGGGAACACAGATACGCAGTATTTT,.,many,TRBJ2-3,TRBV6-2/TRBV6-3
CASSDTGTPASYEQYF,TGCGCCAGCAGTGATACCGGGACACCAGCCTCCTACGAGCAGTACTTC,.,few,TRBJ2-7,TRBV5-1
CASSQVRAGELFF,TGTGCCAGCAGCCAAGTCCGGGCTGGGGAGCTGTTTTTT,.,many,TRBJ2-2,TRBV2
CASSPEGYQPQHF,TGTGCCAGCTCACCTGAGGGTTATCAGCCCCAGCATTTT,.,few,TRBJ1-5,TRBV18
CASSYVTGPGGANVLTF,TGTGCCAGCAGTTACGTCACGGGGCCTGGGGGGGCCAACGTCCTGACTTTC,.,.,TRBJ2-6,TRBV6-5
CASSGKTGGNEQFF,TGTGCCAGCAGTGGAAAGACAGGGGGGAATGAGCAGTTCTTC,TRBD1,few,TRBJ2-1,TRBV6-1
CAWSAGISSYNEQFF,TGTGCCTGGAGTGCTGGGATAAGCTCCTACAATGAGCAGTTCTTC,.,.,TRBJ2-1,TRBV30
CAGPDEQYF,TGTGCCGGACCTGACGAGCAGTACTTC,.,few,TRBJ2-7,TRBV27
CASSQKTQSGANYGYTF,TGTGCCAGCTCACAGAAAACCCAGTCCGGAGCTAACTATGGCTACACCTTC,.,.,TRBJ1-2,TRBV18
CASSREGAGRWNEQFF,TGCGCCAGCAGCCGCGAGGGAGCGGGTCGTTGGAATGAGCAGTTCTTC,.,.,TRBJ2-1,TRBV5-1
CASSLETSSTDTQYF,TGCGCCAGCAGCTTGGAGACCTCTTCGACAGATACGCAGTATTTT,.,few,TRBJ2-3,TRBV5-1
CASSYSRQPTDTQYF,TGTGCCAGCAGTTACTCGAGGCAGCCCACAGATACGCAGTATTTT,.,many,TRBJ2-3,TRBV6-5
CAITTSSRTGELFF,TGTGCCATCACCACTTCAAGCCGGACCGGGGAGCTGTTTTTT,.,.,TRBJ2-2,TRBV10-3
CSAKQGAVPGELFF,TGCAGTGCTAAACAGGGGGCTGTCCCCGGGGAGCTGTTTTTT,TRBD1,many,TRBJ2-2,TRBV20-1
CASSPPGRATQYF,TGTGCCAGCTCACCACCGGGCAGGGCGACGCAGTATTTT,.,.,TRBJ2-3,TRBV18
CSARSGGDGYTF,TGCAGTGCTAGATCAGGGGGGGATGGCTACACCTTC,TRBD1,few,TRBJ1-2,TRBV20-1
CSARLRHPNYGYTF,TGCAGTGCTAGATTGCGGCACCCAAACTATGGCTACACCTTC,.,.,TRBJ1-2,TRBV20-1
CASSSGWGRSFYGYTF,TGTGCCAGCAGCTCTGGGTGGGGCAGGAGCTTCTATGGCTACACCTTC,.,.,TRBJ1-2,TRBV7-9
CASSYRAYGYTF,TGTGCCAGCAGCTACAGGGCCTATGGCTACACCTTC,.,.,TRBJ1-2,TRBV2